The sequence of this T cell receptor beta chain was determined in a study of blood T cell repertoires in COVID-19. Study summary: Both acute and convalescent COVID-19 samples were obtained from the United States, Italy and Spain. T cells, B-cell-depleted T cells, or PBMCs supplied cDNA or gDNA.

Study processing details: Counts of nucleated cells, estimated from reference gene primer amplification, were obtained. Assay used: immunoSEQ multiplex PCR; TCRdb lists only in-frame clones, some missing. V, J and clone size derive from that table, while D and trimming were established from the DNA sequence. Among about 94,000 clones listed, under 80% were seen once. Per the germline V gene, CDR1 is SEHNR and CDR2 is FQNEAQ (reference sequence). V shed 1 base and J shed 4 bases, with 12 bases lying between them. The CDR3 runs to 15 residues. Seattle-derived patients entered the study during active infection and were followed longitudinally.

Specimen: peripheral blood. The sequence was collected from a man between 65 and 80 years old with COVID-19, enrolled during active disease. V usage is TRBV7-9 and J usage is TRBJ2-3; D ambiguous. The CDR3 DNA sequence: TGTGCCAGCAGCTTAGGACCGGCGCGGCCAGATACGCAGTATTTT. Translated, it gives CASSLGPARPDTQYF.